A selection of T cell receptor beta chains follows, all from one sample in a study of response to subunit inactivated influenza vaccine. TCRdb reprocessed the RT-PCR reads with MiXCR, giving one entry per CDR3 protein. The top ten clones hold about 3% of a sample with about 540,000 distinct CDR3 sequences, around 21% of them seen once. A further study also used this sample, focusing on T cells expressing NK-cell markers.

Sequences were derived from CD4+ T cells sorted from PBMCs, sampled approximately 12 days after vaccination. The receptors come from a middle-aged man who received an inactivated influenza vaccine. Each CDR3 is given with its conserved first and last residue. D genes are given only for firm matches. Clone size is stated in some rows and not others, as once, few, many or a class when expanded.

abundance,j_gene,v_gene,d_gene,CDR3aa,CDR3nt
few,TRBJ1-5,TRBV5-6,TRBD1,CASSLRDRPHQPQHF,TGTGCCAGCAGCCTCCGGGACAGGCCGCATCAGCCCCAGCATTTT
.,TRBJ2-5,TRBV11-1,.,CASSGFASNTETQYF,TGTGCCAGCAGCGGGTTCGCATCAAACACGGAGACCCAGTACTTC
few,TRBJ2-3,TRBV5-1,.,CASSLAGKTDTQYF,TGCGCCAGCAGCTTGGCCGGGAAGACAGATACGCAGTATTTT
many,TRBJ2-1,TRBV24-1,.,CATSDLPGRSSYNEQFF,TGTGCCACCAGTGATTTGCCGGGACGGAGCTCCTACAATGAGCAGTTCTTC
.,TRBJ2-7,TRBV18,TRBD2,CASSPSGRRTYEQYF,TGTGCCAGCTCCCCAAGCGGGAGGAGAACCTACGAGCAGTACTTC
.,TRBJ2-2,TRBV2,.,CASSKDTNANTGELFF,TGTGCCAGCAGTAAAGACACAAACGCGAACACCGGGGAGCTGTTTTTT
.,TRBJ2-3,TRBV2,TRBD2,CASKSGLAGYDTQYF,TGTGCCAGCAAGTCCGGACTAGCGGGGTACGATACGCAGTATTTT
.,TRBJ2-3,TRBV10-3,.,CAITKEFSSTDTQYF,TGTGCCATCACTAAAGAATTTTCTAGCACAGATACGCAGTATTTT
.,TRBJ1-1,TRBV15,.,CATSREQGGEAFF,TGTGCCACCAGCAGAGAACAGGGTGGTGAAGCTTTCTTT
.,TRBJ1-6,TRBV12-3/TRBV12-4,.,CASSFFGSPLHF,TGTGCCAGCAGTTTCTTCGGCTCACCCCTCCACTTT
.,TRBJ2-4,TRBV29-1,TRBD1,CSVKQGALLNIQYF,TGCAGCGTTAAACAGGGGGCCCTGTTAAACATTCAGTACTTC
.,TRBJ2-5,TRBV27,TRBD2,CASSLKGRVGETQYF,TGTGCCAGCAGTTTAAAGGGGAGGGTTGGAGAGACCCAGTACTTC
few,TRBJ1-2,TRBV20-1,.,CSASSGEGGHYGYTF,TGCAGTGCTAGTTCGGGCGAGGGGGGCCACTATGGCTACACCTTC
.,TRBJ1-1,TRBV6-5,.,CASSYQVRNTEAFF,TGTGCCAGCAGTTACCAGGTCAGGAACACTGAAGCTTTCTTT
.,TRBJ2-3,TRBV20-1,.,CSATREDGTDTQYF,TGCAGTGCAACTAGGGAGGATGGCACAGATACGCAGTATTTT
.,TRBJ1-1,TRBV20-1,.,CSAYRRAVNTEAFF,TGCAGTGCTTACCGCCGGGCCGTGAACACTGAAGCTTTCTTT
.,TRBJ1-1,TRBV20-1,.,CSARDRRGTEAFF,TGCAGTGCTAGAGATCGCCGGGGCACTGAAGCTTTCTTT
many,TRBJ2-7,TRBV12-3/TRBV12-4,.,CASSLDPPYEQYF,TGTGCCAGCAGTTTGGATCCCCCCTACGAGCAGTACTTC
many,TRBJ1-2,TRBV20-1,.,CSARETAGTF,TGCAGTGCTAGAGAGACCGCGGGCACCTTC
.,TRBJ2-7,TRBV3-1,.,CASSQDLPFAGAFYEQYF,TGTGCCAGCAGCCAAGATCTACCCTTCGCAGGGGCCTTCTACGAGCAGTACTTC
few,TRBJ2-1,TRBV7-2,TRBD1,CASATTGDLRNEQFF,TGTGCCAGCGCGACGACAGGGGACCTGAGGAATGAGCAGTTCTTC
.,TRBJ2-2,TRBV10-3,.,CATQRSRENTGELFF,TGTGCCACACAAAGGAGCCGCGAGAACACCGGGGAGCTGTTTTTT
.,TRBJ2-2,TRBV12-3/TRBV12-4,.,CASSLQSNTGELFF,TGTGCCAGCAGTTTACAGAGTAACACCGGGGAGCTGTTTTTT
.,TRBJ2-7,TRBV29-1,.,CSALDRGEPYEQYF,TGCAGCGCCTTAGACAGAGGGGAGCCCTACGAGCAGTACTTC
.,TRBJ1-3,TRBV19,.,CASSHASSGNTIYF,TGTGCCAGTAGTCACGCGAGCTCTGGAAACACCATATATTTT
.,TRBJ2-7,TRBV5-1,TRBD2,CGSSLMTSGNYEQYF,TGCGGCAGCAGCTTGATGACTAGCGGGAACTACGAGCAGTATTTC
.,TRBJ1-2,TRBV3-1,.,CATSTASNYGYTF,TGTGCCACCTCGACAGCCTCTAACTATGGCTACACCTTC
few,TRBJ2-5,TRBV10-3,TRBD1,CAIATGGTGQETQYF,TGTGCCATTGCGACAGGGGGCACGGGCCAAGAGACCCAGTACTTC
.,TRBJ2-7,TRBV6-2/TRBV6-3,.,CASTHGGEQYF,TGTGCCAGCACCCACGGGGGAGAGCAGTACTTC
few,TRBJ2-5,TRBV12-3/TRBV12-4,TRBD2,CASSPSGGGRETQYF,TGTGCCAGCAGTCCCTCGGGCGGGGGTCGGGAGACCCAGTACTTC
few,TRBJ1-5,TRBV6-6,.,CASSTQGRQPQHF,TGTGCCAGCAGTACGCAGGGTCGTCAGCCCCAGCATTTT
.,TRBJ2-1,TRBV7-2,.,CASSSGGLPWNEQFF,TGTGCCAGCAGCTCCGGGGGACTTCCTTGGAATGAGCAGTTCTTC
many,TRBJ2-2,TRBV12-3/TRBV12-4,.,CASRPLLRGIGELFF,TGTGCCAGCAGGCCGCTTTTGAGGGGCATCGGGGAGCTGTTTTTT
few,TRBJ2-7,TRBV5-1,.,CASSFSLDGREQYF,TGCGCCAGCAGCTTCAGCCTCGACGGGCGCGAGCAGTACTTC